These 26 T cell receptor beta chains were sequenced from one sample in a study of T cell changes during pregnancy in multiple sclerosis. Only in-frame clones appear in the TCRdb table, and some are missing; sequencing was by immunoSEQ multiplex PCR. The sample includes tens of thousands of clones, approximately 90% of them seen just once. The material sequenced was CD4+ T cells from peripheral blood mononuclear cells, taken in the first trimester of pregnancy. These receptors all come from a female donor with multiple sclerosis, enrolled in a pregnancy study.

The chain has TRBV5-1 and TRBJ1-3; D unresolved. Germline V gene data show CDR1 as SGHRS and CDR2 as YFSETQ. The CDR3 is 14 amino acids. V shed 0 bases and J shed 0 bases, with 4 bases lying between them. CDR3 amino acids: CASSLEHSGNTIYF. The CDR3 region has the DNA TGCGCCAGCAGCTTGGAACACTCTGGAAACACCATATATTTT.

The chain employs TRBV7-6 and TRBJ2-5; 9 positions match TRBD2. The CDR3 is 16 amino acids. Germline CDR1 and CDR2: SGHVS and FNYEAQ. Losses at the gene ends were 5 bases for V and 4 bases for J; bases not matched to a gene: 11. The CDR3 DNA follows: TGTGCCAGCAGCAGTGTGGGGCGGGAGGGCCTAGAGACCCAGTACTTC. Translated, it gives CASSSVGREGLETQYF.

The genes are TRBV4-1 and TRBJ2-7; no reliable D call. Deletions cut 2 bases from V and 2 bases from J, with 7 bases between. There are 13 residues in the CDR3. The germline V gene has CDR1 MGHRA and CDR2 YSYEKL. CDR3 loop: CASSQSPAYEQYF. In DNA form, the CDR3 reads TGCGCCAGCAGCCAATCTCCAGCCTACGAGCAGTACTTC.

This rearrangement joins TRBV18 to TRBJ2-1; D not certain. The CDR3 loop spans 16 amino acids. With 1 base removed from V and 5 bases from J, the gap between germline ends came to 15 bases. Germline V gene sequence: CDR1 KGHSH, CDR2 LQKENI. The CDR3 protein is CASSPLPQAKDNEQFF. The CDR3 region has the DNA TGTGCCAGCTCACCACTCCCTCAGGCGAAGGACAATGAGCAGTTCTTC.

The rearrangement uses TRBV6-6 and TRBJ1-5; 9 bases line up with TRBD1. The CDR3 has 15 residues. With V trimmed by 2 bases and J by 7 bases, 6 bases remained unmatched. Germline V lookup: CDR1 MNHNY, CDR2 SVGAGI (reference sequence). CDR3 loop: CASSYRTGVGQPQHF. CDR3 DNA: TGTGCCAGCAGTTACAGGACAGGGGTGGGGCAGCCCCAGCATTTT.

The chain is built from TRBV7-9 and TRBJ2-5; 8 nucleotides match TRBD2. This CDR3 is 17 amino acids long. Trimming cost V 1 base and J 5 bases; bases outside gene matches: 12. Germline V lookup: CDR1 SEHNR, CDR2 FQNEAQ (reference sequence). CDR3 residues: CASSLGETGGRGETQYF. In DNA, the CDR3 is TGTGCCAGCAGCTTAGGAGAAACGGGAGGGAGGGGTGAGACCCAGTACTTC. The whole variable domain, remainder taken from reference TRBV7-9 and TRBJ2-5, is DTGVSQNPRHKITKRGQNVTFRCDPISEHNRLYWYRQTLGQGPEFLTYFQNEAQLEKSRLLSDRFSAERPKGSFSTLEIQRTEQGDSAMYLCASSLGETGGRGETQYFGPGTRLLVL.

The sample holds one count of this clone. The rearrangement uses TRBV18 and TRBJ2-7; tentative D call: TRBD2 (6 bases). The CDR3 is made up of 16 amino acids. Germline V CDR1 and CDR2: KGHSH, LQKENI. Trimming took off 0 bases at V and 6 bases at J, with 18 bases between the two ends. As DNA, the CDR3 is TGTGCCAGCTCACCACCACGTTCGGCAGGGACTGGCGAGCAGTACTTC. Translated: CASSPPRSAGTGEQYF. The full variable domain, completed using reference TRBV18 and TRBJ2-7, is NAGVMQNPRHLVRRRGQEARLRCSPMKGHSHVYWYRQLPEEGLKFMVYLQKENIIDESGMPKERFSAEFPKEGPSILRIQQVVRGDSAAYFCASSPPRSAGTGEQYFGPGTRLTVT.

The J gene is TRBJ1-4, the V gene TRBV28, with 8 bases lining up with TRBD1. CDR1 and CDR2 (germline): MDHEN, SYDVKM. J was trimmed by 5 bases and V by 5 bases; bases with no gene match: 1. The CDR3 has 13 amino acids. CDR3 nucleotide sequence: TGTGCCAGCAGTCGACAGGGGAATGAAAAACTGTTTTTT. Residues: CASSRQGNEKLFF.

The CDR3 DNA reads TGTGCCAGCGGATCCCTAACAACAGGGCATCAGCCCCAGCATTTT. This gives the protein CASGSLTTGHQPQHF. The chain uses TRBV27 and TRBJ1-5, with D possibly being TRBD1 (6 bases). V was pared by 8 bases and J by 5 bases, with 19 bases between. The CDR3 consists of 15 residues. CDR1 is MNHEY and CDR2 is SMNVEV in the germline V gene (reference sequence).

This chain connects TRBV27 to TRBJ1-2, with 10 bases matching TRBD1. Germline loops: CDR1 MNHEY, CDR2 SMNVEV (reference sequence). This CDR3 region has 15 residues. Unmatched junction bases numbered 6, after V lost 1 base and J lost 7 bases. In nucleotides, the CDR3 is TGTGCCAGCAGTTTATGGGGACAGGGGTACTCTGGCTACACCTTC. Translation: CASSLWGQGYSGYTF.

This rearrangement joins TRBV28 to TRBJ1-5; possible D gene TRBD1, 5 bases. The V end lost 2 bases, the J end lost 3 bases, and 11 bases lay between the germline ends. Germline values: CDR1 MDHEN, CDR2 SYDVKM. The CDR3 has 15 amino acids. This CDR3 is CASSLGGAFNQPQHF. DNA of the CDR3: TGTGCCAGCAGTTTAGGAGGGGCCTTCAATCAGCCCCAGCATTTT.

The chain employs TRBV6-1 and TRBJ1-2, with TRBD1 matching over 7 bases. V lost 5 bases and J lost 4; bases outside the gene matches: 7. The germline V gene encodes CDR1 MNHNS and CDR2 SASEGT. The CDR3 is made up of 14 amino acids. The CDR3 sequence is CASSFLTGPYGYTF. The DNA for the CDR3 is TGTGCCAGCAGTTTTTTGACAGGGCCCTATGGCTACACCTTC.

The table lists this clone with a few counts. CDR3 sequence (DNA): TGTGCCAGTAGAATCGCGGGACAGATGAACACTGAAGCTTTCTTT. Protein sequence: CASRIAGQMNTEAFF. V and J are TRBV19 and TRBJ1-1, with 7 bases matching TRBD1. CDR1 and CDR2 (germline): LNHDA, SQIVND (reference sequence). J gave up 0 bases and V 6 bases, and 7 bases lay outside the gene matches. The CDR3 loop spans 15 amino acids. The variable domain in full, with the rest retrieved from reference TRBV19 and TRBJ1-1, is DGGITQSPKYLFRKEGQNVTLSCEQNLNHDAMYWYRQDPGQGLRLIYYSQIVNDFQKGDIAEGYSVSREKKESFPLTVTSAQKNPTAFYLCASRIAGQMNTEAFFGQGTRLTVV.

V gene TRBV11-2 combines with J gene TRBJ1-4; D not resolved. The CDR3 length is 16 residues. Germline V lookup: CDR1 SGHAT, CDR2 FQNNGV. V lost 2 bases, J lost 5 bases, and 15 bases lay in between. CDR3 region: CASSLTAGTRNEKLFF. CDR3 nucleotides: TGTGCCAGCAGCTTAACAGCCGGTACAAGGAATGAAAAACTGTTTTTT.

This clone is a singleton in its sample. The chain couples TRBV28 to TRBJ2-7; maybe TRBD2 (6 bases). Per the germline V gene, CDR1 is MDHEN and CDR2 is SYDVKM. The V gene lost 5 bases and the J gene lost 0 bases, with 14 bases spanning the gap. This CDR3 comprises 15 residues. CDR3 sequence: CASSRLAEPSYEQYF. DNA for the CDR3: TGTGCCAGCAGTCGTTTAGCGGAACCCTCCTACGAGCAGTACTTC.

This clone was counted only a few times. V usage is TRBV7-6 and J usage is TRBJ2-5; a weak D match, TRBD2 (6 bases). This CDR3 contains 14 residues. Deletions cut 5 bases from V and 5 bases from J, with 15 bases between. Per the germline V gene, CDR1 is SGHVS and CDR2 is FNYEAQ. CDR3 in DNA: TGTGCCAGCAGCCTGGGGACTGCGAGGGAGACCCAGTACTTC. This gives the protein CASSLGTARETQYF.

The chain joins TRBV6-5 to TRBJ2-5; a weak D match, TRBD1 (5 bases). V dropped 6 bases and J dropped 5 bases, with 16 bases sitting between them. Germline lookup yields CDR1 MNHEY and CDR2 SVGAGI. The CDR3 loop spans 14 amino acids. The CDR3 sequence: CASREPTVLETQYF. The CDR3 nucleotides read TGTGCCAGCAGGGAGCCGACAGTTCTTGAGACCCAGTACTTC.

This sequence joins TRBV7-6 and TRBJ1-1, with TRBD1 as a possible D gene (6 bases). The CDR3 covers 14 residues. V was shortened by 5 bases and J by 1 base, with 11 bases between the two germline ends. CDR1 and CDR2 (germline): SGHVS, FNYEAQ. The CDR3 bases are TGTGCCAGCAGCCTCGGACAGTCGAACACTGAAGCTTTCTTT. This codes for CASSLGQSNTEAFF.

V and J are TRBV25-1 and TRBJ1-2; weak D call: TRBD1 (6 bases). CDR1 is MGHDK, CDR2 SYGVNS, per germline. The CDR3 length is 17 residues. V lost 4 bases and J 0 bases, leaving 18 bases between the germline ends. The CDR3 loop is CASSVGGRGDTNYGYTF. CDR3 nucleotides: TGTGCCAGCAGTGTGGGAGGGAGAGGGGACACTAACTATGGCTACACCTTC.

In DNA form, the CDR3 reads TGTGCCTGGAGTGTACGGCGACTAGCGCCCTACGAGCAGTACTTC. This sequence encodes CAWSVRRLAPYEQYF. The J gene is TRBJ2-7, the V gene TRBV30; 8 bases agree with TRBD2. CDR1 is GTSNPN and CDR2 is SVGIG in the germline V gene (reference sequence). Losses at the gene ends were 0 bases for V and 2 bases for J; bases not matched to a gene: 6. The CDR3 runs 15 residues.

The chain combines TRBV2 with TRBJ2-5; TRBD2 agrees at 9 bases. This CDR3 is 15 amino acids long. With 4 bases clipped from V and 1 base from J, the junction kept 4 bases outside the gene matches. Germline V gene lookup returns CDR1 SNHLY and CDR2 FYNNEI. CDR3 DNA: TGTGCCAGCAGTGTTCTAGCGGGGACCCAAGAGACCCAGTACTTC. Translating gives CASSVLAGTQETQYF.

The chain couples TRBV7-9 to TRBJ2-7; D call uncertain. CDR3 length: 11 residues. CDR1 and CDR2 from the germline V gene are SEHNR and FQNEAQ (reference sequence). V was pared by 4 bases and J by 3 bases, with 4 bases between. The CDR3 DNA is TGTGCCAGCAGCTCGTACTACGAGCAGTACTTC. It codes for CASSSYYEQYF.

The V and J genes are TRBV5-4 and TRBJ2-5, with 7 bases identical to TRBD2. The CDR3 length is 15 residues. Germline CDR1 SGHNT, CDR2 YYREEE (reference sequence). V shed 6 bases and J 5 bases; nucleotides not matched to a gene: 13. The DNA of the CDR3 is TGTGCCAGCACACAATCCGGGAGGAAGGGGGAGACCCAGTACTTC. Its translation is CASTQSGRKGETQYF.

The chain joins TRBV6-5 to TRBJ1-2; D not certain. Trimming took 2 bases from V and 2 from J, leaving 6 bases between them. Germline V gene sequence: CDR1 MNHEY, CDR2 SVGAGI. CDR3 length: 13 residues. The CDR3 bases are TGTGCCAGCAGTTACGACTTAAACTATGGCTACACCTTC. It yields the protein CASSYDLNYGYTF.

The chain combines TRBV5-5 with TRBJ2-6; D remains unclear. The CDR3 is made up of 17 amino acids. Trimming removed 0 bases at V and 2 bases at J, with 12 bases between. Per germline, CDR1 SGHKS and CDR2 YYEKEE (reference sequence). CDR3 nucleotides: TGTGCCAGCAGCTTGGAACCGGCGGTGGCTGGGGCCAACGTCCTGACTTTC. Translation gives CASSLEPAVAGANVLTF. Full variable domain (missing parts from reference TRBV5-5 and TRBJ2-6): DAGVTQSPTHLIKTRGQQVTLRCSPISGHKSVSWYQQVLGQGPQFIFQYYEKEERGRGNFPDRFSARQFPNYSSELNVNALLLGDSALYLCASSLEPAVAGANVLTFGAGSRLTVL.

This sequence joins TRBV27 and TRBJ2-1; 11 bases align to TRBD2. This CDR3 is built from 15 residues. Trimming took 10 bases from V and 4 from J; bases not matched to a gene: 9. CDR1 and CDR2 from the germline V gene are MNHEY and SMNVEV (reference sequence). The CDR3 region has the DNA TGTGCCACCCAACCCAGACTAGCGGGGTACAATGAGCAGTTCTTC. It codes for CATQPRLAGYNEQFF.